Below, one T cell receptor (beta chain) is given with its context. Its antigen remains unknown. This CDR3 has 17 residues. Germline lookup yields CDR1 ENHRY and CDR2 SYGVKD. The trim removed 4 bases at V and 0 bases at J, leaving 10 bases unmatched. This entry belongs to a study of cytomegalovirus exposure and HLA in healthy donors. Study findings and constraints: Some V segments, including TRBV6-2 and TRBV6-3, were excluded as indistinguishable.

The PCR ran on 60 Vbeta and 13 Jbeta primers. Using immunoSEQ multiplex PCR, the repertoire was profiled, and TCRdb retains in-frame clones only, with some absent. The sample table includes roughly 33,000 clones. This chain uses TRBV10-3 with TRBJ2-7, with 9 bases fitting TRBD1. The sample consisted of PBMCs. The clonotype originates from a woman aged 40 to 55 in good health and CMV-seropositive. The CDR3 here is CAISVNPGQGSSYEQYF. DNA for the CDR3: TGTGCCATCAGTGTGAATCCGGGACAGGGCAGCTCCTACGAGCAGTACTTC.